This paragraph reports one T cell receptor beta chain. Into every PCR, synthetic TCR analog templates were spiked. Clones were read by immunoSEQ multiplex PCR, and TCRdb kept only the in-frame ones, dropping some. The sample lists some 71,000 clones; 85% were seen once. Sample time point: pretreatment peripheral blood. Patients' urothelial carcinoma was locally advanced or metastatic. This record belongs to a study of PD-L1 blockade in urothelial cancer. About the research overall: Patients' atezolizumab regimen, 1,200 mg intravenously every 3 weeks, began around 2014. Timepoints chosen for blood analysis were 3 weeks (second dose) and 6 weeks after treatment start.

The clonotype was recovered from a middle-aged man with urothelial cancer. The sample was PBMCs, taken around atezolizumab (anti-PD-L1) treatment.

The CDR3 here is CASRRQGYSGYTF. In nucleotides, the CDR3 is TGTGCCAGCAGGCGCCAGGGGTATAGCGGCTACACCTTC. This chain links TRBV28 with TRBJ1-2; D is possibly TRBD1 (6 bases). This CDR3 region has 13 residues. V lost 6 bases and J lost 8, with 16 bases in between. From germline, CDR1 is MDHEN and CDR2 SYDVKM.